The 8 T cell receptor beta chains in this list originate from one sample, sequenced in a study of T-cell reconstitution after alpha-beta-depleted transplantation in children. Using unique molecular identifiers, the investigators prepared the TCRbeta library. TCRdb reprocessed the PCR reads via MiXCR and lists one record per CDR3 protein. Of roughly 50,000 distinct CDR3 sequences detected, roughly 46% appear once; the ten largest clones hold approximately 98%. The sample here was PBMCs, mostly from graft donor cells, taken 360 days after TCRalphabeta/CD19-depleted stem cell transplant. The source is a male patient between 5 and 17 years old who had a stem cell transplant for acute lymphoblastic leukemia, so the T cells may come from the graft donor.

The CDR3 reads CASTFRGVGEQYF. The CDR3 nucleotides are TGTGCCAGCACCTTCAGAGGTGTGGGCGAGCAGTACTTC. The chain joins TRBV12-3 or TRBV12-4 to TRBJ2-7; D remains unclear. This CDR3 region has 13 residues. V lost 7 bases and J 6 bases, leaving 16 bases between the germline ends.

This chain joins TRBV7-2 and TRBJ1-1; D ambiguous. V was trimmed by 0 bases and J by 2 bases, leaving 10 bases between them. The length of the CDR3 is 15 residues. The germline V gene has CDR1 SGHTA and CDR2 FQGNSA. For the CDR3, the DNA is TGTGCCAGCAGCTTAGCTCCGGGAGCAAACACTGAAGCTTTCTTT. This gives the protein CASSLAPGANTEAFF. Full variable domain (rest looked up from reference TRBV7-2 and TRBJ1-1): GAGVSQSPSNKVTEKGKDVELRCDPISGHTALYWYRQSLGQGLEFLIYFQGNSAPDKSGLPSDRFSAERTGGSVSTLTIQRTQQEDSAVYLCASSLAPGANTEAFFGQGTRLTVV.

The chain is built from TRBV29-1 and TRBJ2-3; D is unclear. Germline CDR1 is SQVTM and CDR2 is ANQGSEA. Trimming took off 4 bases at V and 2 bases at J, with 7 bases between the two ends. CDR3 length equals 12 residues. The CDR3 sequence: CSVVLVTDTQYF. The CDR3 nucleotides are TGCAGCGTTGTTCTGGTCACAGATACGCAGTATTTT.

The table lists this clonotype with many counts. The CDR3 nucleotides are TGTGCCAGCAGTCCGCGCACAGATACGCAGTATTTT. The encoded protein is CASSPRTDTQYF. The chain uses TRBV27 and TRBJ2-3; D unclear. Trimming left V 5 bases short and J 1 base short, with 4 bases between. This CDR3 is 12 amino acids long. The germline V gene encodes CDR1 MNHEY and CDR2 SMNVEV (reference sequence).

This clonotype was detected a few times. The chain is built from TRBV21-1 and TRBJ2-2; the table's D call, TRBD1, was not checked against the DNA. TRBV21-1 is a pseudogene segment. This CDR3 has 17 residues. The CDR3 is CASSKGIPLPNTGELFF. Written as DNA, the CDR3 is TGTGCCAGCAGCAAAGGCATCCCCCTGCCCAACACCGGGGAGCTGTTTTTT.

This clonotype has more than one count but fewer than ten. The V gene is TRBV5-1, the J gene TRBJ1-1; 7 bases fit TRBD1. This CDR3 spans 17 amino acids. The germline V gene encodes CDR1 SGHRS and CDR2 YFSETQ. V dropped 0 bases and J dropped 0; count of bases not matched to a gene: 8. The CDR3 coding sequence is TGCGCCAGCAGCTTGGGACAGGGAGTTTCGTTGAACACTGAAGCTTTCTTT. It yields the protein CASSLGQGVSLNTEAFF.

J is TRBJ2-5 and V is TRBV10-3; a weak D match, TRBD2 (6 bases). This CDR3 spans 15 amino acids. V dropped 2 bases and J dropped 4 bases, with 14 bases sitting between them. CDR1 is ENHRY and CDR2 is SYGVKD in the germline V gene. The CDR3 is CAISEPGGRGETQYF. The CDR3 nucleotides read TGTGCCATCAGTGAGCCCGGCGGGCGGGGAGAGACCCAGTACTTC.

This clonotype was counted a few times. The genes are TRBV12-3 or TRBV12-4 and TRBJ1-1, with D possibly matching TRBD1 (5 bases). This CDR3 has 15 residues. V lost 3 bases and J lost 4, with 15 bases in between. The CDR3 reads CASSFLQGGGTEAFF. DNA for the CDR3: TGTGCCAGCAGTTTTCTCCAGGGCGGGGGCACTGAAGCTTTCTTT.